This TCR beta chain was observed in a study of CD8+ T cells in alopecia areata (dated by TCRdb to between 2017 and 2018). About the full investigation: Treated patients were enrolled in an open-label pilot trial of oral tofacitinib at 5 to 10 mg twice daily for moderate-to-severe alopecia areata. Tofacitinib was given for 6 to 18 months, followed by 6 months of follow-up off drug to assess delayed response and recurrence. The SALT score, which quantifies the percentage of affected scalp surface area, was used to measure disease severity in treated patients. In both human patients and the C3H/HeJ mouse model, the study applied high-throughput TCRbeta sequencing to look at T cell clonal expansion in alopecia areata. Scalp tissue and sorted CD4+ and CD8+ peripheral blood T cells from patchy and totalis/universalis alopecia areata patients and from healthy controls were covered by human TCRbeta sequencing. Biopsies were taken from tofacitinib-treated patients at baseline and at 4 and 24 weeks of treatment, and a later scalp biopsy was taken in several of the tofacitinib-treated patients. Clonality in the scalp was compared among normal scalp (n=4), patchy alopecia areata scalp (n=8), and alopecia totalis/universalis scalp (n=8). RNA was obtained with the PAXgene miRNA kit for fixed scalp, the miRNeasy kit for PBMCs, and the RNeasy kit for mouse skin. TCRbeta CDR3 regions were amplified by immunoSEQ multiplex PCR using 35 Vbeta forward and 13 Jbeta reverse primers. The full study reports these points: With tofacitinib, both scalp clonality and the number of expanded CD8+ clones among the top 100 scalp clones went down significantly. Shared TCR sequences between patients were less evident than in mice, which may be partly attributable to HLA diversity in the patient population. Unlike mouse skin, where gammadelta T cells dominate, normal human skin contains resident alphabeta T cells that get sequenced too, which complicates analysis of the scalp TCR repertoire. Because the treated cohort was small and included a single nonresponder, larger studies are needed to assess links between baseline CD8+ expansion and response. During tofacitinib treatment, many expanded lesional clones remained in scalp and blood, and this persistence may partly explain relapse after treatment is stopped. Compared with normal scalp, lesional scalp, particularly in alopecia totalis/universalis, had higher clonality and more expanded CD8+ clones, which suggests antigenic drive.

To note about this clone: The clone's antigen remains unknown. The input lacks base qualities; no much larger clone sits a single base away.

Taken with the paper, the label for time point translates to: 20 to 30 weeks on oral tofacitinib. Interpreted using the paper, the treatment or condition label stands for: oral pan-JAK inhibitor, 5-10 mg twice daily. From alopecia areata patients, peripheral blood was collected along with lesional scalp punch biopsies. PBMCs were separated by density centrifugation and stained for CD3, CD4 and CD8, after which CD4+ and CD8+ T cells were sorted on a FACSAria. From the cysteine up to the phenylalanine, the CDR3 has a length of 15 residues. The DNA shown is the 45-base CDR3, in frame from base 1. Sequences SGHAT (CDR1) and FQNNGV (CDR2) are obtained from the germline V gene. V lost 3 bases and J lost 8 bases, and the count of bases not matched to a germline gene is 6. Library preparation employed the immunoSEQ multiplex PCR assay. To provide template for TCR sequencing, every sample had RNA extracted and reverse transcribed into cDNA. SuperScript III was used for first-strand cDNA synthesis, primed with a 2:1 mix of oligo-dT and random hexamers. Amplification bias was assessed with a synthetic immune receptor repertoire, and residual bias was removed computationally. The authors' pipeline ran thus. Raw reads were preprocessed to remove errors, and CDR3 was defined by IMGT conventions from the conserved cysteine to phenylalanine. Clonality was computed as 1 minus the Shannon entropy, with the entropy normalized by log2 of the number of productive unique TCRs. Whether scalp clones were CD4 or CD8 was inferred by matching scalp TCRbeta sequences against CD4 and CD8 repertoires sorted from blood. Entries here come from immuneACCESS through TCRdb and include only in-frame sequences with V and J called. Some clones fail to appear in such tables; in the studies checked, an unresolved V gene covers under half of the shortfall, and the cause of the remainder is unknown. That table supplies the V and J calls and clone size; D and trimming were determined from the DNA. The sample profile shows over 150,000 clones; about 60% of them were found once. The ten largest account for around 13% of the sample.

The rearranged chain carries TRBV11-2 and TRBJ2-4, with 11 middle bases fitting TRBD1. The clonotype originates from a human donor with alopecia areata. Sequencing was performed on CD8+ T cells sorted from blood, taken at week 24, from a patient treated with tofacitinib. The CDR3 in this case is CASSFRDRGADIQYF. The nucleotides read TGTGCCAGCAGCTTCCGGGACAGGGGGGCGGACATTCAGTACTTC.